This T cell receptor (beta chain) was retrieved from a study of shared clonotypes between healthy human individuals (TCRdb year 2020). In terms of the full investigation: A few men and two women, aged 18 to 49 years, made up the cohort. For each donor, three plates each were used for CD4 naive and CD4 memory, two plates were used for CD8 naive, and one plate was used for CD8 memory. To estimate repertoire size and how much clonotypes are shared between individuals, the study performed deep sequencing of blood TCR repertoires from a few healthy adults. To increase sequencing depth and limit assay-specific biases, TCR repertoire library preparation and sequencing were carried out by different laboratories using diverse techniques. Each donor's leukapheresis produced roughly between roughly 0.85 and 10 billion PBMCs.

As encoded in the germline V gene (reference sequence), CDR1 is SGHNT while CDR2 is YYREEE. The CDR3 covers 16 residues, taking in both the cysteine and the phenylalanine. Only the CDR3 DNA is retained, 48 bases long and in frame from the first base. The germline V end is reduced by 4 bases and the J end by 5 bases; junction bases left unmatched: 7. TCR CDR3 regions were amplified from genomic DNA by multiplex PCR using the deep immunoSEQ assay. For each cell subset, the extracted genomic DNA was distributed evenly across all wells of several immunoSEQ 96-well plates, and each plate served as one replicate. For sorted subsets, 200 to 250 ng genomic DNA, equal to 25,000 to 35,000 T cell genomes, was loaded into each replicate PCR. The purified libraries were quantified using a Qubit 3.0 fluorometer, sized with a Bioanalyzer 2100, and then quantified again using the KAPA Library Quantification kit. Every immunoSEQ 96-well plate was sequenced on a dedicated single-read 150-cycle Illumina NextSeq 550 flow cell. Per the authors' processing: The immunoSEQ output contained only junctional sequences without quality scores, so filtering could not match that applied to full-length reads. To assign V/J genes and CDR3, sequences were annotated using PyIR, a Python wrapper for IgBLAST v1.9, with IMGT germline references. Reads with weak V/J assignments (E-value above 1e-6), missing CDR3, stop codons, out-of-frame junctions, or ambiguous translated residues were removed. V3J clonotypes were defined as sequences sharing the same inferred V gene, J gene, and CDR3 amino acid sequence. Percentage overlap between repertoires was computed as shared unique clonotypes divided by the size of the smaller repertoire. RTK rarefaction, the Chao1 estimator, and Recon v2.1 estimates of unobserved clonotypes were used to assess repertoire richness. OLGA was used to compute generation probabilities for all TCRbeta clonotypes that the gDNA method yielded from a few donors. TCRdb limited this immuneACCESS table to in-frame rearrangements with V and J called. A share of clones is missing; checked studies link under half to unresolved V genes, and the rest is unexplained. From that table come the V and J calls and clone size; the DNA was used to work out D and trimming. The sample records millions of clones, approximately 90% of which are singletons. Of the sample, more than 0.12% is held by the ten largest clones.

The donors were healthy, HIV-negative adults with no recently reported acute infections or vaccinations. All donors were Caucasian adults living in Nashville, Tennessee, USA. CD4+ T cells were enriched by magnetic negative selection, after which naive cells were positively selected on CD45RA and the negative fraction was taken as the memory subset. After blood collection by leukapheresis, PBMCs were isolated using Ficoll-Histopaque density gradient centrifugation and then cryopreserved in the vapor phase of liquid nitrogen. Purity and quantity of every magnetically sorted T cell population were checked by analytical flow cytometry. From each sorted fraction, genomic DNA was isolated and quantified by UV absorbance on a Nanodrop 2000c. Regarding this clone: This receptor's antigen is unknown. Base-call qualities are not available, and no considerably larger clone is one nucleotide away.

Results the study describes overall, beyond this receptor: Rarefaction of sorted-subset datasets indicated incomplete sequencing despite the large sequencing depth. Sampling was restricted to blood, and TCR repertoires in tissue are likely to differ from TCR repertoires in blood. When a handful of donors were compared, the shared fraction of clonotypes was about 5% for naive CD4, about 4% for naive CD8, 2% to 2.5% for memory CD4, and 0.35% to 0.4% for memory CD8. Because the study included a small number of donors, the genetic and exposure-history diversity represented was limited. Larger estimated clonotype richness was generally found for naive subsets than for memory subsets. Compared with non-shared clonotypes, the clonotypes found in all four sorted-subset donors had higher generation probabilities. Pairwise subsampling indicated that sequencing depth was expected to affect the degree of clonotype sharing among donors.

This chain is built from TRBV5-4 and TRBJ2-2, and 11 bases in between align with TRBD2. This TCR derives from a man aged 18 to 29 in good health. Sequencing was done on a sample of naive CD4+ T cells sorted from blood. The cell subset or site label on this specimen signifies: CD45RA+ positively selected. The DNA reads TGTGCCAGCAGCCCGGGGACTAGCGGAATGACCGGGGAGCTGTTTTTT. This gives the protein CASSPGTSGMTGELFF.